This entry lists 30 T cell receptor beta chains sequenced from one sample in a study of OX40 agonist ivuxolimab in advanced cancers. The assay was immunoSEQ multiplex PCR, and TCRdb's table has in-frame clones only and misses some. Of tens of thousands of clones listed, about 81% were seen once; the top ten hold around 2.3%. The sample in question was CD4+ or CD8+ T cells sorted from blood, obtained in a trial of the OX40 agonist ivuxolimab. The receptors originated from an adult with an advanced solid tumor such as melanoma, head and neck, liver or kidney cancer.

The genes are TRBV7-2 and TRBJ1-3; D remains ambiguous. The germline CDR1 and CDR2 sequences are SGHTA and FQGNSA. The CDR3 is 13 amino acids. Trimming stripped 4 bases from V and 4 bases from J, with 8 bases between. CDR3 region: CASSSLVGNTIYF. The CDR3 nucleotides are TGTGCCAGCAGCTCGCTCGTCGGAAACACCATATATTTT.

Here the CDR3 reads CASSIVSSGPSYEQYF. Here the CDR3 DNA reads TGTGCCAGTAGTATAGTATCCAGCGGGCCCTCCTACGAGCAGTACTTC. V usage is TRBV19 and J usage is TRBJ2-7, with D possibly being TRBD2 (6 bases). From germline, CDR1 is LNHDA and CDR2 SQIVND (reference sequence). The CDR3 is made up of 16 amino acids. V lost 1 base and J 0 bases, leaving 13 bases between the germline ends.

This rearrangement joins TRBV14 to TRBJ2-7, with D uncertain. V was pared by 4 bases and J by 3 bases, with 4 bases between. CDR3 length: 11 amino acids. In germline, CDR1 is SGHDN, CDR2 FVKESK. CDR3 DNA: TGTGCCAGCAGCCGTTTCTACGAGCAGTACTTC. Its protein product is CASSRFYEQYF.

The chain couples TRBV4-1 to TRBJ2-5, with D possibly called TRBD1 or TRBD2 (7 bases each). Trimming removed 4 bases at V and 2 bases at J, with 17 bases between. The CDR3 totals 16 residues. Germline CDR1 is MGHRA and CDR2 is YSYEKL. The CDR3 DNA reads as TGCGCCAGCAGCCGTCCAGGGGGACTAACTCAAGAGACCCAGTACTTC. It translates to CASSRPGGLTQETQYF.

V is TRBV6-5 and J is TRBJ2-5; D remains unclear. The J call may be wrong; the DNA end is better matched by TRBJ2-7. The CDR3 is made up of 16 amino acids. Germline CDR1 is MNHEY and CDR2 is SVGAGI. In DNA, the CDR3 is TGTGCCAGCAGTTACGGGTCTTTACCTAGCTCCTACGAGCAGTACTTC. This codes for CASSYGSLPSSYEQYF.

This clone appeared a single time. The CDR3 region is CASSFHGTSGLGGDTQYF. As DNA, the CDR3 is TGTGCCAGCAGCTTCCATGGGACTAGCGGGCTCGGAGGAGATACGCAGTATTTT. The chain joins TRBV7-2 to TRBJ2-3, with 12 nucleotides matching TRBD2. The CDR3 runs to 18 residues. Germline V gene lookup returns CDR1 SGHTA and CDR2 FQGNSA. V was pared by 3 bases and J by 5 bases, with 12 bases of the junction left unmatched.

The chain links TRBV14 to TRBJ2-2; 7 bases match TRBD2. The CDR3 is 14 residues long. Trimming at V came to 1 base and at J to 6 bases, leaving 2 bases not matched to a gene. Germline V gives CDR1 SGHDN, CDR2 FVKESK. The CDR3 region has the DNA TGTGCCAGCAGCCAAGCTAGCGGCGCCGGGGAGCTGTTTTTT. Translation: CASSQASGAGELFF.

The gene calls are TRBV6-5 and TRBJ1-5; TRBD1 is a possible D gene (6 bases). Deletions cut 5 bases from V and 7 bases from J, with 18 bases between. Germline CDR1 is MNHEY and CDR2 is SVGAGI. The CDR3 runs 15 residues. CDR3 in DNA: TGTGCCAGCAGTAAAGGGGGTGTGCCCGGGCAGCCCCAGCATTTT. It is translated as CASSKGGVPGQPQHF.

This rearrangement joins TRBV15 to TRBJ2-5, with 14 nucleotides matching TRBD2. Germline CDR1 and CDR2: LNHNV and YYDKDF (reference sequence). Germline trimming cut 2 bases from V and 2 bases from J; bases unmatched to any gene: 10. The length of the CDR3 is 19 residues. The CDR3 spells CATSRQRTRTSGGQETQYF. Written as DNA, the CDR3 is TGTGCCACCAGCAGACAAAGAACCCGGACTAGCGGGGGGCAAGAGACCCAGTACTTC.

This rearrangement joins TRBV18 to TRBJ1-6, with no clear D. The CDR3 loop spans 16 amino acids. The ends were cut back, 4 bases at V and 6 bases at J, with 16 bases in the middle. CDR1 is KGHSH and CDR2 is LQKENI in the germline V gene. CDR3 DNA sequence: TGTGCCAGCTCACAAGCAAAAATTGGGGTTAATTCACCCCTCCACTTT. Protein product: CASSQAKIGVNSPLHF.

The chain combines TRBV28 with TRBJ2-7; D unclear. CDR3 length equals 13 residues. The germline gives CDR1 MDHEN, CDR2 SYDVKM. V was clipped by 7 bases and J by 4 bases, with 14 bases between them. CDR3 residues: CASTVNGRYEQYF. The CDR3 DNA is TGTGCCAGCACCGTGAATGGCCGATACGAGCAGTACTTC.

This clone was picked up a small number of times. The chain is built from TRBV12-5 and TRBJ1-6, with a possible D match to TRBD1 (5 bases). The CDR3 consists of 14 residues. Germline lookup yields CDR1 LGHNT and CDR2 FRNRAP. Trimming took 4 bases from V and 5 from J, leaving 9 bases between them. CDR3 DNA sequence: TGTGCTAGTGGTTGGCAGGGAAATAATTCACCCCTCCACTTT. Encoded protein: CASGWQGNNSPLHF.

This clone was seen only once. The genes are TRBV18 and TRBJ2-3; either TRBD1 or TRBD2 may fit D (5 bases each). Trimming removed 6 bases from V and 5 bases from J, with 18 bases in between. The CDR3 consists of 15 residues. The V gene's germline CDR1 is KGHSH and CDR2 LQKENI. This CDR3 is CASSPLAGAGDTQYF. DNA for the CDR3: TGTGCCAGCTCGCCCCTCGCCGGGGCGGGAGATACGCAGTATTTT.

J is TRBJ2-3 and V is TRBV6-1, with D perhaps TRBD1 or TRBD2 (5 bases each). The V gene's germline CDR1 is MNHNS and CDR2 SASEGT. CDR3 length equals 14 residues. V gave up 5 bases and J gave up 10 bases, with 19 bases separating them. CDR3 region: CASSTSGTNVAQYF. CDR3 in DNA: TGTGCCAGCAGTACCTCCGGGACCAACGTGGCGCAGTATTTT.

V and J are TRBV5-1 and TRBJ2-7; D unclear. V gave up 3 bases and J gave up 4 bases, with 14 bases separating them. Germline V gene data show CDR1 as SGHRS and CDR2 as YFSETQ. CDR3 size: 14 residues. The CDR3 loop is CASSSPPAKYEQYF. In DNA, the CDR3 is TGCGCCAGCAGCTCACCCCCCGCCAAATACGAGCAGTACTTC.

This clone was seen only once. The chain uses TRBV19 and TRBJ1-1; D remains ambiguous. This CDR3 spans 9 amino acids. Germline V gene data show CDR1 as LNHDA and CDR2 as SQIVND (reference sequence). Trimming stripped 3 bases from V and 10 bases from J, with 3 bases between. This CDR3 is CASSMVAFF. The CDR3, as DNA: TGTGCCAGTAGTATGGTAGCTTTCTTT.

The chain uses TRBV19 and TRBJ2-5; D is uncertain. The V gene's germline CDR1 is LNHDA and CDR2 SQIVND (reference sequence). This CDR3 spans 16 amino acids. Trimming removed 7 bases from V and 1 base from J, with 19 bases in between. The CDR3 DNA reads TGTGCCAGTACCGAGACGTTCGGCCGGTCCCAAGAGACCCAGTACTTC. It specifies CASTETFGRSQETQYF.

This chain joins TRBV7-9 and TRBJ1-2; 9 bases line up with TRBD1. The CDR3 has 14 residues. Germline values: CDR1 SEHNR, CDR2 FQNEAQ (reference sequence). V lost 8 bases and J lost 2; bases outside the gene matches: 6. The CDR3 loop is CASSFGQGNYGYTF. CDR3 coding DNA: TGTGCCAGCTCGTTCGGACAGGGGAACTATGGCTACACCTTC.

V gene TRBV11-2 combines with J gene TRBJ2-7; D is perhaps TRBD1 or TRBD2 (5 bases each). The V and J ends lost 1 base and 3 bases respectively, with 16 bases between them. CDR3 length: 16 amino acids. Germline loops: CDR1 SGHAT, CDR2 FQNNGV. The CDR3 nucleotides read TGTGCCAGCAGCTTAGTTGTGACCGGGGCACTCTACGAGCAGTACTTC. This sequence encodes CASSLVVTGALYEQYF.

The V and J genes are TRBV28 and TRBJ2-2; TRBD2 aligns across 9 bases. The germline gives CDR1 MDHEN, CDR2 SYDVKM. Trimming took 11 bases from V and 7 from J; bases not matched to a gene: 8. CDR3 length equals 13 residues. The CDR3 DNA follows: TGTGCCGGAGGCGGGAGGGCTATCGGGGAGCTGTTTTTT. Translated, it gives CAGGGRAIGELFF.

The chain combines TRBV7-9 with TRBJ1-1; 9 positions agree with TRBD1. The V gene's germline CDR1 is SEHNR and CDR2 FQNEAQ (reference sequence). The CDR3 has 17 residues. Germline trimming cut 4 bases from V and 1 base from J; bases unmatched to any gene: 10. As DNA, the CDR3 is TGTGCCAGCAGCTCGTGGAGGGACAGGGTCCGGAACACTGAAGCTTTCTTT. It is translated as CASSSWRDRVRNTEAFF.

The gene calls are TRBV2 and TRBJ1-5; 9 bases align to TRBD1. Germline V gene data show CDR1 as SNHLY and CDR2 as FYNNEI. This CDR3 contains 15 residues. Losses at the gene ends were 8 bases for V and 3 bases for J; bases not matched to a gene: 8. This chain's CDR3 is CASRNRGLDNQPQHF. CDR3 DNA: TGTGCCAGCCGGAACAGGGGGCTTGACAATCAGCCCCAGCATTTT.

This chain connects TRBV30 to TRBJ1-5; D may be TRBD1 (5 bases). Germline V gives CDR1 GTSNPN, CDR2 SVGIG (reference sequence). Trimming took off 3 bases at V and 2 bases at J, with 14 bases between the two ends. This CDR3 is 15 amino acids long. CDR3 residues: CAWSPLGGGNQPQHF. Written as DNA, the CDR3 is TGTGCCTGGAGCCCCCTGGGGGGAGGCAATCAGCCCCAGCATTTT.

CDR3 amino acids: CASSVGGRDYNEQFF. CDR3 DNA: TGTGCCAGCAGCGTAGGCGGGAGGGACTACAATGAGCAGTTCTTC. The chain combines TRBV9 with TRBJ2-1, with 9 positions matching TRBD2. Germline CDR1 and CDR2: SGDLS and YYNGEE. After removal of 0 bases from V and 3 bases from J, the junction contained 1 base not matched to a gene. The CDR3 contains 15 residues.

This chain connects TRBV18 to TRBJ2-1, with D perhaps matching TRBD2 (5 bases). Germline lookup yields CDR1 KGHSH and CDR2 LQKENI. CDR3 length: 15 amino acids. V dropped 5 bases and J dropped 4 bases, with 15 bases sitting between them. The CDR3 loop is CASSMDIGIYNEQFF. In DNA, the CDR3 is TGTGCCAGCTCAATGGATATCGGGATTTACAATGAGCAGTTCTTC. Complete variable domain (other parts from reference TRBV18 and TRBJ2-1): NAGVMQNPRHLVRRRGQEARLRCSPMKGHSHVYWYRQLPEEGLKFMVYLQKENIIDESGMPKERFSAEFPKEGPSILRIQQVVRGDSAAYFCASSMDIGIYNEQFFGPGTRLTVL.

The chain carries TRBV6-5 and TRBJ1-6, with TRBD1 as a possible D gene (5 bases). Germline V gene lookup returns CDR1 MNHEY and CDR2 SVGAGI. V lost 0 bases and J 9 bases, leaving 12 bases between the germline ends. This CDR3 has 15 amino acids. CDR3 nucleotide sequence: TGTGCCAGCAGTTACTCAGGGCAGGGTACTTCACCCCTCCACTTT. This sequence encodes CASSYSGQGTSPLHF.

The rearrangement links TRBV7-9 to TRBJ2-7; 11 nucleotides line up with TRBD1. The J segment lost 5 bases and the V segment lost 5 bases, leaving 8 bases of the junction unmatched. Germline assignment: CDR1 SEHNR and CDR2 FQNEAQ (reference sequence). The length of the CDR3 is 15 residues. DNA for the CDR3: TGTGCCAGCAGCCTCGGGACAGGGGGTGTGAACGAGCAGTACTTC. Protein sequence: CASSLGTGGVNEQYF.

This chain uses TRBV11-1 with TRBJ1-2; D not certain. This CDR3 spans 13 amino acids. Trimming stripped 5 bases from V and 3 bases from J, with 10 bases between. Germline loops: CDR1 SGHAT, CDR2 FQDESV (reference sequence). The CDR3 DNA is TGTGCCAGCAGCCCCGCGAGGGACTATGGCTACACCTTC. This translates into CASSPARDYGYTF.

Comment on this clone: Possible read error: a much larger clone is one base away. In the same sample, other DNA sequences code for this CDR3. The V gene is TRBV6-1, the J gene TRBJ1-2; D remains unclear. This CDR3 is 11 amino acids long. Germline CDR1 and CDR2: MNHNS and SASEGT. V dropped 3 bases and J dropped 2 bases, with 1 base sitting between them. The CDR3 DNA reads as TGTGCCAGCAGTGACAACTATGGCTACACCTTC. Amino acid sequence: CASSDNYGYTF.

CDR3 in DNA: TGTGCCATCAGTGCGGGGTTGGGAGAGACCCAGTACTTC. Protein: CAISAGLGETQYF. The rearrangement links TRBV10-3 to TRBJ2-5; tentative D call: TRBD2 (5 bases). CDR1 is ENHRY and CDR2 is SYGVKD in the germline V gene. The CDR3 is 13 residues long. Trimming shortened V by 4 bases and J by 4 bases, and 10 bases separated the two germline ends.